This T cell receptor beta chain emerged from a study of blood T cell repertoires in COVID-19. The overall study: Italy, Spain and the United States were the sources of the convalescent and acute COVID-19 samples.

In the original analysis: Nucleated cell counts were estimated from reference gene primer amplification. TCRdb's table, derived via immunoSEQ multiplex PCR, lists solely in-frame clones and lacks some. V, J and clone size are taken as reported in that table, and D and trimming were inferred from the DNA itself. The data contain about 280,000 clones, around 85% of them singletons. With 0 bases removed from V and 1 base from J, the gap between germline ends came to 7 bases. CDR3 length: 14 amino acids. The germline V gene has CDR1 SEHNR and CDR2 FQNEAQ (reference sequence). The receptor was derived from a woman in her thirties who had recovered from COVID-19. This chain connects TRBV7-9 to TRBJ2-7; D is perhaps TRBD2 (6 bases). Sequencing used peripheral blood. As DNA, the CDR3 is TGTGCCAGCAGCTTAGCGGGGAGGTCCTACGAGCAGTACTTC. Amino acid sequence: CASSLAGRSYEQYF.